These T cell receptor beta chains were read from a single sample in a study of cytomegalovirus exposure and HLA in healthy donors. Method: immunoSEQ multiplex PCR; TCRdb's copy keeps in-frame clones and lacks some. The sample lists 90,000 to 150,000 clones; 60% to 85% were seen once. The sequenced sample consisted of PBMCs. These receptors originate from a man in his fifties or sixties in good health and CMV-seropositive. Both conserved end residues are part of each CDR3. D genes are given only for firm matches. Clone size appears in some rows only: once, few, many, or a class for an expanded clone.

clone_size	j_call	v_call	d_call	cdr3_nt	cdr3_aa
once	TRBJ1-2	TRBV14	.	TGTGCCAGCAGCCGCGACGGCCGGAGTGGCTACACCTTC	CASSRDGRSGYTF
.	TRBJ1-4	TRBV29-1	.	TGCAGCGTTAAGGACTTTAATGAAAAACTGTTTTTT	CSVKDFNEKLFF
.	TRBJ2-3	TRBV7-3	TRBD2	TGTGCCAGCAGCTTGAGCGGGGGGCCTAGCACAGATACGCAGTATTTT	CASSLSGGPSTDTQYF
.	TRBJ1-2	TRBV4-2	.	TGTGCCAGCAGCCAAGAGGGAAGACAGACCCCAAACACCTTC	CASSQEGRQTPNTF
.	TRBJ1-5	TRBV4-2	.	TGTGCCAGCAGCCAAGAGAGGGACATCGGGTGGCCCCAGCATTTT	CASSQERDIGWPQHF
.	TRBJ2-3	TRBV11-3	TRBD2	TGTGCCAGCAGCAGGACTAGTGCAGATACGCAGTATTTT	CASSRTSADTQYF
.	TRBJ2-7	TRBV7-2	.	TGTGCCAGCAGCTTAGTCAGCCGCAAGGGGTCCTACGAGCAGTACTTC	CASSLVSRKGSYEQYF
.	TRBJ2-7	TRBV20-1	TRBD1	TGCAGTGCTGGGACAGACTACGAGCAGTACTTC	CSAGTDYEQYF
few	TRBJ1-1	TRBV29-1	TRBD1	TGCAGCGTTGAAGTGTCGGGACAGATGAACACTGAAGCTTTCTTT	CSVEVSGQMNTEAFF
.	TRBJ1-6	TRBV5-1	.	TGCGCCAGCAGCTTGGGGCAGGGTGTGGAACCCCTCCACTTT	CASSLGQGVEPLHF
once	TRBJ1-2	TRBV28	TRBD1	TGTGCCAGCAGTTCGACGACAGGGGGATGGGTTGGCTACACCTTC	CASSSTTGGWVGYTF
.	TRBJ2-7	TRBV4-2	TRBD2	TGTGCCAGCAGCCAACTTGGACTAGCGGGAGGCCCCCACGAGCAGTACTTC	CASSQLGLAGGPHEQYF
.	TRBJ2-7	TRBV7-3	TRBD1	TGTGCCAGCAGCTTAACAACAGGGGGAGAGCAGTACTTC	CASSLTTGGEQYF
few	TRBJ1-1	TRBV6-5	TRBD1	TGTGCCAGCAGTTTCCACAGGGGGCTGAACACTGAAGCTTTCTTT	CASSFHRGLNTEAFF
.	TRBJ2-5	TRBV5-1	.	TGCGCCAGCAGCTTGGTACTAGGGAAAGAGACCCAGTACTTC	CASSLVLGKETQYF
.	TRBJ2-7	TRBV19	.	TGTGCCAGTAGGGGACGGGGGTTGAGCTCCTACGAGCAGTACTTC	CASRGRGLSSYEQYF
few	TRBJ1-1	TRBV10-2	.	TGCGCCAGCAGTGAGGATCGCAGGAACACTGAAGCTTTCTTT	CASSEDRRNTEAFF
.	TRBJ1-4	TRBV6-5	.	TGTGCCAGCGCCCAGGGCGTTCTTAATGAAAAACTGTTTTTT	CASAQGVLNEKLFF
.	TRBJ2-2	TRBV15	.	TGTGCCACCAGCGGTGCCGGGATTGATCGGGAGCTGTTTTTT	CATSGAGIDRELFF
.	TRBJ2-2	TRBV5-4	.	TGTGCCAGCAGCTTAGGAGGACCAACCCCCGGGGAGCTGTTTTTT	CASSLGGPTPGELFF
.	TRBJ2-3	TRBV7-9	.	TGTGCCAGCAGCCCAGGTTTAGATACGCAGTATTTT	CASSPGLDTQYF
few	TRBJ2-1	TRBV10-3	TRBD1	TGTGCCATCTATACCGGGACAGGGAATGAGCAGTTCTTC	CAIYTGTGNEQFF
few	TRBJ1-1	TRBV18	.	TGTGCCAGCTCACCAAGTAGCAGGGACACTGAAGCTTTCTTT	CASSPSSRDTEAFF
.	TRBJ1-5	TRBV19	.	TGTGCCAGTAGTATAGGGGGAGAGATGCATTTT	CASSIGGEMHF
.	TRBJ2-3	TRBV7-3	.	TGTGCCAGCAGCCCAGCGTTATCAGATACGCAGTATTTT	CASSPALSDTQYF
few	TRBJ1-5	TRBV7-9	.	TGTGCCAGCAGCTTCGCCGGGAGCAATCAGCCCCAGCATTTT	CASSFAGSNQPQHF
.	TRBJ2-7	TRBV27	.	TGTGCCAGCGGACTAATACTAAGTGGGGAGCAGTACTTC	CASGLILSGEQYF
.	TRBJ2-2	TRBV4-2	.	TGTGCCAGCAGCCAAGACGCGCAAGACTACACCGGGGAGCTGTTTTTT	CASSQDAQDYTGELFF
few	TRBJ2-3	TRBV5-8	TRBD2	TGTGCCAGCAGCTTGGATCGAGCGGGGGACGCGACAGATACGCAGTATTTT	CASSLDRAGDATDTQYF
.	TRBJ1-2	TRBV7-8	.	TGTGCCAGCAGCTTACAGGGGAACTATGGCTACACCTTC	CASSLQGNYGYTF
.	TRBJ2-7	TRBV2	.	TGTGCCAGCATGCGGCCCTACGAGCAGTACTTC	CASMRPYEQYF
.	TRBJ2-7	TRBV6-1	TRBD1	TGTGCCAGCAGGGTACAGGGGCCCGAGCAGTACTTC	CASRVQGPEQYF
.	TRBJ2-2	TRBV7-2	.	TGTGCCGCACAAAGGAGCACCGGGGAGCTGTTTTTT	CAAQRSTGELFF
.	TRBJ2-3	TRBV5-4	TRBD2	TGTGCCAGCAGCGACGGACTAGCGGGTATTATCGCAGATACGCAGTATTTT	CASSDGLAGIIADTQYF
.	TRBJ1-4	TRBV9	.	TGTGCCAGCAGCGTAGCCACAACTAATGAAAAACTGTTTTTT	CASSVATTNEKLFF
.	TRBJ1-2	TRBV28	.	TGTGCCAGCAGCGCACCGGCGGGCGGGACGTATGGCTACACCTTC	CASSAPAGGTYGYTF
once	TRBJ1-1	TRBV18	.	TGTGCCAGCTCACCAGGATCGGCGGGGCCGAACACTGAAGCTTTCTTT	CASSPGSAGPNTEAFF
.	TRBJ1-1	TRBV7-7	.	TGTGCCAGCAGCTTAGACCGAGTTCAAGGGGTGATGAACACTGAAGCTTTCTTT	CASSLDRVQGVMNTEAFF
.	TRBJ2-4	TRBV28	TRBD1	TGTGCCAGCAGTCGAGGGACAGGGCATTACATTCAGTACTTC	CASSRGTGHYIQYF
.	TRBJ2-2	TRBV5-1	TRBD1	TGCGCCAGCAGCTTCGGGGACAGGGGGCCAGCGGGATACACCGGGGAGCTGTTTTTT	CASSFGDRGPAGYTGELFF
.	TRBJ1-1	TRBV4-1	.	TGCGCCAGCAGCCAGACGGACATGAACACTGAAGCTTTCTTT	CASSQTDMNTEAFF
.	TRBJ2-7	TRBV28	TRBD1	TGTGCCAGCATTAAAACGGGGCAGGGGGCGAAGGAGCAGTACTTC	CASIKTGQGAKEQYF
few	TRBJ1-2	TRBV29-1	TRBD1	TGCAGCGTACCCGGACAGGGGGCTCATGGCTACACCTTC	CSVPGQGAHGYTF
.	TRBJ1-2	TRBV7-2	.	TGTGCCAGCAGCTTGCAGGGCGGGGGCTATGGCTACACCTTC	CASSLQGGGYGYTF
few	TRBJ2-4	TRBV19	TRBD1	TGTGCCAGTAGTGTACGAGACAGGGTATCTCCCAAAAACATTCAGTACTTC	CASSVRDRVSPKNIQYF
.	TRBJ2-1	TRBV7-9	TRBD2	TGTGCCAGCAGCTTATTAAGCGGGAGGGGCTACAATGAGCAGTTCTTC	CASSLLSGRGYNEQFF
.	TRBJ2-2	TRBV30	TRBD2	TGTGCCTTTCACCCGGGACTAGTCTCAAGGGTCGGGGAGCTGTTTTTT	CAFHPGLVSRVGELFF
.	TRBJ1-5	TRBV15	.	TGTGCCACCAGCAGAGAGGACAGCTTAAACAATCAGCCCCAGCATTTT	CATSREDSLNNQPQHF
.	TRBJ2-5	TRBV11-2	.	TGTGCCAGCAGCTTAGCTACCCGGGCAGGGGCTAAAGAGACCCAGTACTTC	CASSLATRAGAKETQYF
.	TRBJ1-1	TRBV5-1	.	TGCGCCAGCACCCAAACCGGGAGCGGTGAAGCTTTCTTT	CASTQTGSGEAFF
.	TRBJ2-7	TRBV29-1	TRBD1	TGCAGCGTTGGAGGACAGGGCGCCTACGAGCAGTACTTC	CSVGGQGAYEQYF
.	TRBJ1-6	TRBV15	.	TGTGCCACCAGCAGTAAGGGGACAAGTAATTCACCCCTCCACTTT	CATSSKGTSNSPLHF
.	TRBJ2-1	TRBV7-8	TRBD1	TGTGCCAGCAGCATCAGGAGGGACAGGTACAATGAGCAGTTCTTC	CASSIRRDRYNEQFF
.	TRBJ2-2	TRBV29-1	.	TGCAGCGTTGGGGCAGGGTACACCGGGGAGCTGTTTTTT	CSVGAGYTGELFF
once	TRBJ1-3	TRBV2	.	TGTGCCAGCAGTGAATTGAACAGTCCTGGAAACACCATATATTTT	CASSELNSPGNTIYF
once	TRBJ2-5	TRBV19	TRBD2	TGTGCCAGTAGTATAGAAGCGGGGGTGGAGACCCAGTACTTC	CASSIEAGVETQYF
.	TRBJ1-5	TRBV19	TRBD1	TGTGCCAGTAGTCAATTGCAGGGGGCCGGAAATCAGCCCCAGCATTTT	CASSQLQGAGNQPQHF
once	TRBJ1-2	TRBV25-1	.	TGTGCCAGCAAGGCAGGGCCTAACTATGGCTACACCTTC	CASKAGPNYGYTF
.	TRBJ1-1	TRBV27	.	TGTGCCGGCAGGGATCTGGCAGGGGAGAACACTGAAGCTTTCTTT	CAGRDLAGENTEAFF